This entry lists 19 T cell receptor beta chains sequenced from one sample in a study of T cell responses to AZD1222 COVID-19 vaccine. Clones were sequenced by immunoSEQ multiplex PCR, and TCRdb holds only the in-frame ones, with some missing. The sample carries 160,000 or so clones, around nine tenths recorded once. This material consisted of peripheral blood, taken 28 days after the second AZD1222 dose. These receptor sequences come from an adult who received the AZD1222 COVID-19 vaccine.

The chain recombines TRBV27 with TRBJ2-2; 8 bases are a match to TRBD1. V shed 8 bases and J 3 bases; nucleotides not matched to a gene: 2. Germline CDR1 reads MNHEY; CDR2 reads SMNVEV (reference sequence). The CDR3 contains 13 residues. CDR3 sequence: CASADRDTGELFF. DNA for the CDR3: TGTGCCAGCGCGGACAGGGACACCGGGGAGCTGTTTTTT.

The chain links TRBV12-3 or TRBV12-4 to TRBJ2-2; no definite D call. The CDR3 runs 12 residues. The V end was cut by 7 bases, the J end by 6 bases, with 9 bases between. The CDR3 sequence: CASTHPPGELFF. The CDR3, as DNA: TGTGCCAGCACCCACCCCCCCGGGGAGCTGTTTTTT.

In DNA form, the CDR3 reads TGTGCCAGCAGTCCCCGGAGGTTTGACGTTAGCGGCTACACCTTC. This codes for CASSPRRFDVSGYTF. The V gene is TRBV6-5, the J gene TRBJ1-2; D not certain. Trimming stripped 5 bases from V and 8 bases from J, with 21 bases between. CDR3 length: 15 amino acids. CDR1 and CDR2 (germline): MNHEY, SVGAGI.

This chain connects TRBV5-1 to TRBJ2-3, with 9 bases fitting TRBD2. V lost 3 bases and J lost 4; bases outside the gene matches: 6. Germline lookup yields CDR1 SGHRS and CDR2 YFSETQ. The length of the CDR3 is 15 residues. DNA of the CDR3: TGCGCCAGCAGCTATCGCGGGGGGGCAGCAGATACGCAGTATTTT. It is translated as CASSYRGGAADTQYF.

J is TRBJ2-7 and V is TRBV10-3; D perhaps matches TRBD1 (6 bases). The CDR3 contains 17 residues. Per germline, CDR1 ENHRY and CDR2 SYGVKD. V lost 2 bases to trimming and J lost 1 base, with 18 bases between them. CDR3 region: CAISEQPLRDKSYEQYF. The CDR3 DNA reads as TGTGCCATCAGTGAGCAACCTCTCCGGGACAAATCCTACGAGCAGTACTTC.

This clone appeared a single time. This chain joins TRBV11-2 and TRBJ2-7; 13 nucleotides line up with TRBD2. The CDR3 runs to 17 residues. Germline CDR1 is SGHAT and CDR2 is FQNNGV. Trimming cost V 5 bases and J 7 bases; bases outside gene matches: 14. The CDR3 DNA reads as TGTGCCAGCAGCCCTCCATCGACTAGCGGGGGGCTTAAGGAGCAGTACTTC. Encoded protein: CASSPPSTSGGLKEQYF.

The V and J genes are TRBV28 and TRBJ1-2, with D tentatively TRBD1 (5 bases). This CDR3 has 13 residues. In germline, CDR1 is MDHEN, CDR2 SYDVKM. V was trimmed by 3 bases and J by 8 bases, leaving 13 bases between them. CDR3 nucleotide sequence: TGTGCCAGCAGTTTGACGGCGCGGGGCGGCTACACCTTC. Amino acid sequence: CASSLTARGGYTF.

In this sample, this clone turned up a few times. The chain employs TRBV18 and TRBJ1-6; 7 bases match TRBD1. V lost 6 bases, J lost 13 bases, and 12 bases stayed unmatched. This CDR3 is built from 14 residues. Germline CDR1 is KGHSH and CDR2 is LQKENI. CDR3 amino acids: CASSPGDRIPPLHF. Written as DNA, the CDR3 is TGTGCCAGCTCGCCGGGGGACAGAATACCTCCCCTCCACTTT.

The chain recombines TRBV30 with TRBJ2-7; a weak D match, TRBD2 (6 bases). This CDR3 spans 13 amino acids. Germline CDR1 GTSNPN, CDR2 SVGIG (reference sequence). V dropped 3 bases and J dropped 9 bases, with 18 bases sitting between them. CDR3 sequence (DNA): TGTGCCTGGAGACGGGACTCTACTACGGGGCAGTACTTC. Translation: CAWRRDSTTGQYF.

The J gene is TRBJ1-4, the V gene TRBV7-9; D ambiguous. There are 14 residues in the CDR3. V shed 0 bases and J shed 8 bases, with 10 bases lying between them. The germline V gene has CDR1 SEHNR and CDR2 FQNEAQ (reference sequence). The CDR3 sequence: CASSLAGFGEKLFF. The CDR3 coding sequence is TGTGCCAGCAGCTTAGCAGGGTTTGGCGAAAAACTGTTTTTT.

The J gene is TRBJ2-7, the V gene TRBV18; the D call may be TRBD1 or TRBD2 (5 bases each). The CDR3 sequence is 14 residues long. Trimming removed 5 bases from V and 2 bases from J, with 13 bases in between. CDR1 is KGHSH and CDR2 is LQKENI in the germline V gene. CDR3 in DNA: TGTGCCAGCTCATCCGGGGCTGGGGCCTACGAGCAGTACTTC. Translation gives CASSSGAGAYEQYF.

The rearrangement links TRBV5-4 to TRBJ2-1, with D perhaps matching TRBD1 (6 bases). Deletions cut 2 bases from V and 6 bases from J, with 9 bases between. Per germline, CDR1 SGHNT and CDR2 YYREEE (reference sequence). This CDR3 contains 13 residues. CDR3 nucleotides: TGTGCCAGCAGCTTTGGACAGTCCAATGAGCAGTTCTTC. This gives the protein CASSFGQSNEQFF.

J is TRBJ1-3 and V is TRBV19; TRBD1 agrees at 7 bases. Germline CDR1 is LNHDA and CDR2 is SQIVND (reference sequence). The junction had 6 bases not matched to a gene; V was cut back by 7 bases and J by 3 bases. This CDR3 comprises 14 residues. CDR3 nucleotide sequence: TGTGCCAGTACGACAGGGCTTTTTGGAAACACCATATATTTT. This encodes CASTTGLFGNTIYF.

This clone was recorded only once. The chain uses TRBV9 and TRBJ1-4; weak D call: TRBD1 (6 bases). The CDR3 runs to 16 residues. V lost 3 bases to trimming and J lost 7 bases, with 19 bases between them. The germline CDR1 and CDR2 sequences are SGDLS and YYNGEE. DNA for the CDR3: TGTGCCAGCAGCGACGATGGGGACATAGGGTCTGAAAAACTGTTTTTT. This sequence encodes CASSDDGDIGSEKLFF.

V gene TRBV5-4 combines with J gene TRBJ1-3; 7 bases are shared with TRBD1. Trimming at V came to 4 bases and at J to 3 bases, leaving 4 bases not matched to a gene. CDR1 and CDR2 from the germline V gene are SGHNT and YYREEE (reference sequence). The CDR3 consists of 14 residues. The CDR3 region has the DNA TGTGCCAGCAGCGTGACAGGGTTTGGAAACACCATATATTTT. This codes for CASSVTGFGNTIYF. Supplemented by reference TRBV5-4 and TRBJ1-3, the full variable domain reads ETGVTQSPTHLIKTRGQQVTLRCSSQSGHNTVSWYQQALGQGPQFIFQYYREEENGRGNFPPRFSGLQFPNYSSELNVNALELDDSALYLCASSVTGFGNTIYFGEGSWLTVV.

The chain recombines TRBV5-1 with TRBJ1-1; maybe TRBD1 (5 bases). The germline CDR1 and CDR2 sequences are SGHRS and YFSETQ. With 5 bases removed from V and 5 bases from J, the gap between germline ends came to 16 bases. This CDR3 has 14 amino acids. CDR3 nucleotides: TGCGCCAGCAGTTCCGGGGGATTAGGGACTGAAGCTTTCTTT. As protein: CASSSGGLGTEAFF.

This clone was detected a few times. The CDR3 DNA follows: TGTGCCTGCCATCGGGGGAAAGTAAACAATGAGCAGTTCTTC. It specifies CACHRGKVNNEQFF. The chain uses TRBV2 and TRBJ2-1, with D maybe TRBD2 (6 bases). Germline values: CDR1 SNHLY, CDR2 FYNNEI. The length of the CDR3 is 14 residues. The germline V and J ends were trimmed by 11 bases and 5 bases, with 19 bases remaining between them.

V is TRBV3-1 (or the pseudogene TRBV3-2) and J is TRBJ1-3, with D possibly being TRBD1 (6 bases). Trimming removed 11 bases from V and 2 bases from J, with 19 bases in between. The CDR3 consists of 15 residues. In germline, CDR1 is LGHDT, CDR2 YNNKEL (reference sequence). The CDR3, as DNA: TGTGCCCAAGAGTGGTGCGGGGGCCCTGGAAACACCATATATTTT. This codes for CAQEWCGGPGNTIYF.

V is TRBV29-1 and J is TRBJ1-1; D is unclear. V dropped 7 bases and J dropped 4 bases, with 7 bases sitting between them. Germline V gene sequence: CDR1 SQVTM, CDR2 ANQGSEA. The CDR3 is 10 residues long. The CDR3 loop reads CSATVTEAFF. The CDR3 region has the DNA TGCAGCGCCACCGTCACTGAAGCTTTCTTT.